This T cell receptor beta chain derives from a study of T cell repertoires in cytomegalovirus infection. Study background: Signatures in public TCR beta sequences pointed to both CMV infection and matching HLA type.

Study findings and constraints: Predominance within the ex vivo response was attributable to HLA-C-restricted CMV-specific TCR beta clonotypes. Pooled public TCR beta family frequency picked out CMV carriers with the relevant HLA.

MiXCR was run by TCRdb on the reads, yielding one entry per CDR3 protein. The profile covers about 400,000 distinct CDR3 sequences, with 15% to 20% appearing a single time and approximately 8% taken by the ten largest. The V gene lost 6 bases and the J gene lost 3 bases, with 11 bases spanning the gap. Germline CDR1 SGHVS, CDR2 FNYEAQ. The CDR3 has 14 residues. To note about this clonotype: Its target is not known.

The sequence came from a human donor in good health (CMV status not recorded). Some clones in this sample may be carry-over from other donors' samples. The rearrangement uses TRBV7-6 and TRBJ2-2; D gene uncertain. The specimen was PBMCs. CDR3 sequence: CASRDHLDTGELFF. In nucleotides, the CDR3 is TGTGCCAGCAGAGACCACCTCGACACCGGGGAGCTGTTTTTT.